Listed here is a single TCR beta chain. It has no known antigen specificity. It has no much larger one-base neighbor in the sample; base qualities were not kept. Library creation used the immunoSEQ multiplex PCR assay. The multiplex PCR relied on a mix of 60 forward primers for TCR Vbeta segments and 13 reverse primers for TCR Jbeta segments. The CDR3 region of rearranged TCR beta genes was amplified from genomic DNA by a multiplex PCR assay. The Illumina HiSeq System was used to sequence the amplified TCR beta libraries as 87-base-pair reads. As for the authors' bioinformatics: Across the roughly 670 repertoires, a later analysis counted some 81 million unique TCR beta chains, around 10 million of which were shared by at least two donors. Raw reads were error-corrected and collapsed into unique sequences with a nearest-neighbor algorithm that merged closely related sequences to remove PCR and sequencing errors. V, D and J gene segments were assigned by aligning CDR3 sequences to IMGT reference sequences. For a sequence to be retained, a match of at least six nucleotides was required to both a V gene segment and a J gene segment. Rearrangements were classified as productive when the CDR3 lacked stop codons and remained in frame with V and J, and all other rearrangements were classified as non-productive. CDR3 was defined by IMGT convention, running from the second conserved V-encoded cysteine to the conserved J-encoded phenylalanine. The earlier analysis of about 610 of the donors excluded sequences that lacked an unambiguous match to a single V gene segment. In an earlier analysis of 587 of the donors, a V segment was called functional when productive rearrangements were above 56.7%, and segregating when the standard deviation between donors exceeded 5%. A statistical classification framework was built to diagnose cytomegalovirus status from the catalog of TCR beta chain sequences. A later analysis assigned V and J genes by comparing TCR nucleotide sequences with IMGT/GENE-DB human TR gene sequences. The TCRdist pipeline was used in a later analysis to assign CDR3 sequences and most-parsimonious VDJ recombination scenarios. In a later analysis, every TCR beta chain was defined by the combination of its CDR3 amino acid sequence and its V-gene family, and reads without a unique V-gene family were dropped. In a later analysis, approximately 590 highly shared, low-generation-probability nucleotide sequences were removed to address suspected cross-contamination and a sequencing artifact. A later analysis calculated a clonal expansion index for each public chain from normalized within-repertoire ranks of inferred template counts. In a later analysis, generation probabilities were computed using a VDJ recombination model fitted to out-of-frame rearrangements, and the results were checked against IGoR. Hypergeometric tests were used in a later analysis to score TCR-TCR, TCR-HLA and TCR-CMV co-occurrence, with a repertoire-size bias correction applied to the TCR pairs. In a later analysis, false discovery rates were estimated by permuting HLA or CMV assignments 20 times. In a later analysis, co-occurring TCRs were grouped using DBSCAN, with TCRdist sequence similarity added in when clustering inside HLA-allele-positive subsets. For co-occurrence clustering, repertoires with fewer than 30,000 or more than 120,000 public chains were excluded, along with several repertoires with anomalous nucleotide sharing. This immuneACCESS table, as held by TCRdb, lists in-frame sequences with V and J called but not all clones. Of the missing ones, under half trace to an unresolved V gene in checked studies; the others have no known cause. For V, J and clone size, that table is used; D and trimming come from the DNA. Recorded for this sample are some 100,000 clones; more than 70% of them occurred a single time. Roughly a sixth of the sample goes to the ten largest clones.

V and J are truncated by 3 bases and 4 bases respectively, leaving an intervening sequence of 10 bases. Including the terminal cysteine and phenylalanine, the CDR3 comprises 14 residues. Just CDR3 DNA is preserved here, 42 bases in frame from base 1. The germline V gene sets CDR1 to MDHEN and CDR2 to SYDVKM. This sample was taken from a study of cytomegalovirus exposure and HLA in healthy donors (TCRdb year 2017). The study in broad terms: An earlier analysis of some 600 of the donors reported 276 Gb of sequence data and approximately 120 million unique TCR beta sequences obtained from around 180 million T cells. Among some 400 genotyped donors of the cohort, an average of approximately 240,000 unique TCR beta nucleotide sequences were sequenced per donor, 15% to 20% of them non-productive. To predict cytomegalovirus infection status, the study combined high-throughput TCR immunosequencing, statistical association of individual TCRs with disease status, and machine learning. The genetic ancestry cluster associated with self-reported Caucasian donors included about four fifths of the 398 genotyped donors. The study aimed to test whether signatures of past pathogen exposure could be identified by cataloging public T cell receptors. Five DR-DQ haplotypes were treated as single units for association and clustering because of strong linkage in the cohort. Class I and class II HLA loci were covered by the typing at four-digit resolution. An earlier analysis of fewer than 750 of the donors used high-throughput TCR beta sequencing to judge whether each TCR beta V gene segment behaved as functional or pseudogenic. Alongside the repertoire data, information on donor age, sex, ethnicity and CMV serostatus was compiled. All discovery cohort repertoires had been generated using a single sequencing platform. To study patterns of TCR occurrence, a later analysis re-analyzed previously published TCR beta repertoires from 550 to 800 donors and added high-resolution HLA genotyping. The number of donors typed differed by locus, with about 629-630 for A, B, C, DRB1 and DQB1, around 560 for DQA1, 600 to 610 for DPA1, and approximately 470 for DPB1. The study used immunosequencing to profile the T cell repertoires of around 600 subjects and linked those repertoires to cytomegalovirus serostatus. Roughly 300 gigabases of sequencing data and 70 million to 100 million unique TCR sequences made up an early release that covered 640 HLA-typed donors. Genome-wide SNP genotypes for about 60% of the roughly 670 donors were used in a later genetic analysis, which treated that subset as a discovery cohort. Besides the first cohort of approximately 670 subjects, a separate validation cohort made up of roughly 120 different subjects was used. The later analysis used no new phenotypic data to find candidate immune exposures, relying instead on TCR beta sequences and their occurrence across donors. General conclusions and limits of the study: For the cohort, immune exposure information was limited to CMV serostatus. It was suggested by the authors that the approach could potentially be generalized to other disease states and immunological phenotypes. An association between a missense DCLRE1C variant and V-gene and J-gene trimming of TCR beta chains was found in a later genetic analysis and replicated in an independent cohort. In a later analysis, TCR association rates were found to vary across HLA loci, with the most associated TCRs seen for DRB1 alleles and the fewest for HLA-C alleles. The presence/absence analyses assumed that sequencing depth was roughly uniform across donors, and that assumption may not be true. Assigning TCR associations to individual alleles was difficult when HLA alleles, especially DR and DQ, strongly co-occurred. In a later analysis, HLA-associated TCR beta chains were found to be more clonally expanded and to have lower generation probabilities than equally common non-associated chains. In a later genetic analysis, fewer N-insertions in productive TCRs were reported among donors in an Asian-associated ancestry cluster than the roughly 710-donor mean. The study gave a list of some 150 TCR beta chains associated with cytomegalovirus. Broadly in line with IMGT annotations, most TCR beta V segments showed up in productive rearrangements about 87% or about 30% of the time in an earlier analysis of under 700 of the donors. In a later analysis, around 15,000 TCR beta sequences were associated with specific HLA alleles at a false discovery rate of 0.05. This cohort had only TCR beta chains sequenced, and the lack of alpha or paired-chain data limited which features could be detected. Three of the identified cytomegalovirus-associated TCR beta chains were confirmed in vitro to be specific for cytomegalovirus antigens. Linkage disequilibrium might explain the correlated functional status among segregating V segments, but an unknown experimental factor could not be ruled out. The 87-base-pair reads could not distinguish some IMGT-functional V segments, including TRBV6-2 and TRBV6-3, so those segments were excluded. According to a later analysis, parvovirus B19, influenza, CMV and Epstein-Barr virus appeared linked to several top co-occurrence clusters. The earlier analysis of around 600 of the donors excluded about 16 rarely observed V segments, including chromosome 9 orphons, because counts were too low. A further reported finding was that TCR beta sequences accurately predicted the HLA-A and HLA-B alleles for most subjects in the first cohort. Most TCR sequences were observed very rarely across donors, whereas some public TCRs were present in many individuals. In a later analysis, most CMV-associated TCR beta chains were found to appear HLA-restricted, with HLA associations seemingly driven largely by CMV exposure. Because HLA typing was missing for some donors at each locus, association tests included only the typed subset. In both the original and validation cohorts, the classifier was reported to diagnose cytomegalovirus status with high specificity and sensitivity. A cluster of highly shared sequence variants was judged likely to be a technical artifact of the sequencing pipeline.

The cohort consisted of 666 healthy bone marrow donors. At the time of sampling, all cohort members were nominally healthy, though unrecorded immune exposures were likely present. The donor was CMV seropositive and was included in the group of 250 to 300 seropositive cohort members. A peripheral blood sample was collected from each donor, and TCR beta sequencing was performed on peripheral blood mononuclear cells. The Qiagen DNeasy Blood Extraction Kit was used to extract genomic DNA from the blood cell samples. The specimen was PBMCs. Here the chain combines TRBV28 and TRBJ2-1; TRBD1 is possibly the D segment (5 matching bases). The receptor comes from a man aged 50 to 60 in good health and CMV-seropositive. CDR3 region: CASSLDTLYNEQFF. The bases read TGTGCCAGCAGTTTGGACACCTTGTACAATGAGCAGTTCTTC.